This T cell receptor beta chain was observed in a study of T cell responses to AZD1222 COVID-19 vaccine. This CDR3 has 16 amino acids. Looked up from germline, CDR1 is MNHEY and CDR2 is SVGAGI. V dropped 2 bases and J dropped 0 bases, with 10 bases sitting between them. The data were produced by immunoSEQ multiplex PCR, yet TCRdb's version contains in-frame clones alone and is incomplete. The sample consists of around 100,000 clones, around 87% of them appearing once. The V call is TRBV6-5, the J call TRBJ2-2, with D possibly matching TRBD1 (5 bases). The specimen was peripheral blood, collected on day 0 of MenACWY control vaccination. The TCR comes from an adult in good health. The CDR3 reads CASSYRTHANTGELFF. CDR3 DNA: TGTGCCAGCAGTTACAGGACACACGCGAACACCGGGGAGCTGTTTTTT.